This T cell receptor beta chain was captured in a study of cytomegalovirus exposure and HLA in healthy donors. As for the study in general: Falling in the Caucasian-associated ancestry cluster were 80% to 90% of around 370 genotyped donors.

PCR used 60 Vbeta primers and 13 Jbeta primers. Assay: immunoSEQ multiplex PCR; the TCRdb copy retains only in-frame clones and omits some. The specimen's table records some 40,000 clones. This CDR3 has 15 amino acids. V lost 7 bases and J lost 0; bases outside the gene matches: 3. Germline V gene lookup returns CDR1 MGHRA and CDR2 YSYEKL. The chain recombines TRBV4-1 with TRBJ1-3, with TRBD1 identical over 10 bases. Source material: PBMCs. This clonotype originated in a male donor in good health and CMV-seronegative. The CDR3 here is CASTGQGISGNTIYF. The CDR3 nucleotides are TGCGCCAGCACGGGACAGGGGATCTCTGGAAACACCATATATTTT.